Listed below are T cell receptor beta chains from one sample, sequenced in a study of T cell clusters in autoimmune cytopenias. TCRdb re-called the multiplex PCR reads; one entry per CDR3 protein, DNA not given. This table holds roughly 4,000 distinct CDR3 sequences. This same sample was also taken into another study, of T cell repertoires in aging, cancer and after chemotherapy.

Sequencing used peripheral blood. These receptors were obtained from a human donor with an autoimmune cytopenia or autoimmune hepatitis (not recorded which). The CDR3 runs from the conserved cysteine through the conserved F or W. The size field is filled for only some rows; it gives once, few, many or a size class.

V	size	length	J	CDR3
TRBV6-2/TRBV6-3	-	13	TRBJ2-1	CASSWDNYNEQFF
TRBV19	-	13	TRBJ2-3	CASSIENRGSQYF
TRBV6-5	-	14	TRBJ2-4	CASSKKQGVGIQYF
TRBV7-3	-	13	TRBJ1-2	CASSSSIVGGYTF
TRBV11-3	medium-sized	15	TRBJ2-5	CASSSPLTTRETQYF
TRBV15	-	16	TRBJ1-2	CATSRDGQSRGYGYTF
TRBV11-1	-	14	TRBJ2-3	CASTPAGATDTQYF
TRBV6-5	medium-sized	13	TRBJ2-5	CATKRTGMETQYF
TRBV7-6	-	14	TRBJ1-2	CASSESSGVVGYTF
TRBV27	-	13	TRBJ2-1	CASEQTGVKEQFF
TRBV19	-	14	TRBJ1-6	CASQYSVYNSPLHF